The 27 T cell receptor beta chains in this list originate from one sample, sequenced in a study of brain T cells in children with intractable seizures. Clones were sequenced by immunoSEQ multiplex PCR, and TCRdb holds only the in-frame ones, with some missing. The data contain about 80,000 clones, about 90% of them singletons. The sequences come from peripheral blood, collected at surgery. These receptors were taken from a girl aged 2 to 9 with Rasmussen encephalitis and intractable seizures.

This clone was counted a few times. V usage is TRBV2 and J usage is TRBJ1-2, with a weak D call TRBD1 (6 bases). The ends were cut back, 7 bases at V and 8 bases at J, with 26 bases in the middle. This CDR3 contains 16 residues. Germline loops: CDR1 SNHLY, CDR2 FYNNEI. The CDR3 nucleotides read TGTGCCAGCAAGAGGACCGGGGCAGGGGAGTTATACGGCTACACCTTC. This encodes CASKRTGAGELYGYTF.

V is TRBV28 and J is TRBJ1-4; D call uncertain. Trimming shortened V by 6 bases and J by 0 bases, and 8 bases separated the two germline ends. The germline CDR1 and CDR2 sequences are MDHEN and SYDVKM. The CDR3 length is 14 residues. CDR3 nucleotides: TGTGCCAGCAGGGTTGGCACAACTAATGAAAAACTGTTTTTT. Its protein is CASRVGTTNEKLFF.

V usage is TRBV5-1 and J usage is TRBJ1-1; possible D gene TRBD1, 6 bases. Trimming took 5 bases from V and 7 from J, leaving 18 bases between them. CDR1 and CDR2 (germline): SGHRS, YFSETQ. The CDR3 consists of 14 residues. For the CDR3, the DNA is TGCGCCAGCAGGTATATGGGGGCCGGTGATGAAGCTTTCTTT. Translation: CASRYMGAGDEAFF.

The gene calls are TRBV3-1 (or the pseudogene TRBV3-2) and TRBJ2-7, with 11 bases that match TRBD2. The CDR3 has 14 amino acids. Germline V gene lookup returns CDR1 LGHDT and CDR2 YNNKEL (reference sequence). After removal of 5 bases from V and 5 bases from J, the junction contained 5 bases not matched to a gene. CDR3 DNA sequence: TGTGCCAGCAGCGAACTAGCGGGAGTCGACGAGCAGTACTTC. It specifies CASSELAGVDEQYF.

CDR3 region: CSASGEGATSTDTQYF. The CDR3 DNA is TGCAGTGCTAGTGGGGAGGGGGCCACTAGCACAGATACGCAGTATTTT. This chain uses TRBV20-1 with TRBJ2-3; D is tentatively TRBD1 or TRBD2 (7 bases each). This CDR3 is built from 16 residues. V gave up 3 bases and J gave up 0 bases, with 16 bases separating them. CDR1 and CDR2 from the germline V gene are DFQATT and SNEGSKA (reference sequence).

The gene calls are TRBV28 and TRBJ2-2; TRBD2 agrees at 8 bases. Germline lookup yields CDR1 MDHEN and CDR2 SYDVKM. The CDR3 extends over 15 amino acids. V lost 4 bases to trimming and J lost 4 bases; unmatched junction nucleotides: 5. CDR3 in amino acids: CASSSPGLVTGELFF. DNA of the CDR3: TGTGCCAGCAGTTCTCCGGGACTAGTCACCGGGGAGCTGTTTTTT.

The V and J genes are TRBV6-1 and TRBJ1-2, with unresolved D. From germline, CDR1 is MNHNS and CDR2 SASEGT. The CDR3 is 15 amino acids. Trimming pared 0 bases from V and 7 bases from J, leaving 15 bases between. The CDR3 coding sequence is TGTGCCAGCAGTGAAGCGGTAGATCGCACTTTTGGCTACACCTTC. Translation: CASSEAVDRTFGYTF.

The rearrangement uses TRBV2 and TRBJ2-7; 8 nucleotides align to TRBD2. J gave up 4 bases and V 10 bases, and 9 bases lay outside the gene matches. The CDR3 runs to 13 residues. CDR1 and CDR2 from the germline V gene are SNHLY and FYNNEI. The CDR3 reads CATQRESPYEQYF. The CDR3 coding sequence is TGTGCCACCCAGCGGGAGTCCCCATACGAGCAGTACTTC.

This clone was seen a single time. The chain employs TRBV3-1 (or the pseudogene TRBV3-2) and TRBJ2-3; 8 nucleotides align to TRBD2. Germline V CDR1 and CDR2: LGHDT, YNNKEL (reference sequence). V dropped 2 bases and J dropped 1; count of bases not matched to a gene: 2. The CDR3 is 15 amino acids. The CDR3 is CASSQRAGGTDTQYF. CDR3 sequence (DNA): TGTGCCAGCAGCCAACGAGCGGGGGGCACAGATACGCAGTATTTT.

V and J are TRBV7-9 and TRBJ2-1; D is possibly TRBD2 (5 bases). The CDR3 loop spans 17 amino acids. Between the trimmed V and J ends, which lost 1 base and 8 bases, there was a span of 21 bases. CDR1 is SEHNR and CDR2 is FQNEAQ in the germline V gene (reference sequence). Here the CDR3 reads CASSLEHRLTHIHEQFF. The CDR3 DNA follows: TGTGCCAGCAGCTTAGAACATCGACTAACCCATATCCATGAGCAGTTCTTC.

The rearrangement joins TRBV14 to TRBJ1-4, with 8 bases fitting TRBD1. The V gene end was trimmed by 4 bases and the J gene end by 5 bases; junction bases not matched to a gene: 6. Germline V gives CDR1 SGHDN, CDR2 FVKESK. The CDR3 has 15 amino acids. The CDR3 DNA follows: TGTGCCAGCAGCCCCCCAGGGGGCCGGAATGAAAAACTGTTTTTT. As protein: CASSPPGGRNEKLFF.

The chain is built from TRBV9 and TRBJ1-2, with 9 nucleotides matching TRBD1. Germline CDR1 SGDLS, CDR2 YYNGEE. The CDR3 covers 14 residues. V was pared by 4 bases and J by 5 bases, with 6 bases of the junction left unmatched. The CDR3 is CASSKTGGLYGYTF. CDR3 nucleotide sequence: TGTGCCAGCAGCAAGACAGGGGGTCTTTATGGCTACACCTTC. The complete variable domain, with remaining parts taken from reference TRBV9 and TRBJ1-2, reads DSGVTQTPKHLITATGQRVTLRCSPRSGDLSVYWYQQSLDQGLQFLIQYYNGEERAKGNILERFSAQQFPDLHSELNLSSLELGDSALYFCASSKTGGLYGYTFGSGTRLTVV.

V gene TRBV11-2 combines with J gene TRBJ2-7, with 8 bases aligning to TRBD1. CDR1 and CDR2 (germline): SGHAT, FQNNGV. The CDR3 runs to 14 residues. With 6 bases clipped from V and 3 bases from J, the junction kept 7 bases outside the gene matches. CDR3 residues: CASSLTTGDYEQYF. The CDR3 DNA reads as TGTGCCAGCAGTCTAACGACAGGGGACTACGAGCAGTACTTC.

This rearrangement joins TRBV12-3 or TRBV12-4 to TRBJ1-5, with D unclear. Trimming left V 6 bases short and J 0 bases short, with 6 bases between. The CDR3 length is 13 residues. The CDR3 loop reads CASRERSNQPQHF. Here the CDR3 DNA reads TGTGCCAGCAGAGAACGTAGCAATCAGCCCCAGCATTTT.

The CDR3 is CASSRTVQGGDSPLHF. The CDR3 DNA reads TGTGCCAGCAGCAGAACGGTGCAGGGTGGCGATTCACCCCTCCACTTT. The V gene is TRBV27, the J gene TRBJ1-6, with a possible D match to TRBD1 (5 bases). Germline-derived CDR1 and CDR2 are MNHEY and SMNVEV (reference sequence). This CDR3 spans 16 amino acids. Between the trimmed V and J ends, which lost 6 bases and 8 bases, there was a span of 20 bases.

The CDR3 spells CASNPAAPDTEAFF. CDR3 coding DNA: TGTGCCAGCAATCCCGCCGCGCCTGACACTGAAGCTTTCTTT. The V and J genes are TRBV6-5 and TRBJ1-1; D gene uncertain. This CDR3 has 14 amino acids. V was shortened by 7 bases and J by 3 bases, with 15 bases between the two germline ends. Looked up from germline, CDR1 is MNHEY and CDR2 is SVGAGI.

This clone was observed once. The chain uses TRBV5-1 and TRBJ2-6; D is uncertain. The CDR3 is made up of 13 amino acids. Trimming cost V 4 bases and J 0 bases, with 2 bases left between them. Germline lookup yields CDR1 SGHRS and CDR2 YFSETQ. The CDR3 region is CASSLSGANVLTF. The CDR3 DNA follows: TGCGCCAGCAGCCTCTCTGGGGCCAACGTCCTGACTTTC.

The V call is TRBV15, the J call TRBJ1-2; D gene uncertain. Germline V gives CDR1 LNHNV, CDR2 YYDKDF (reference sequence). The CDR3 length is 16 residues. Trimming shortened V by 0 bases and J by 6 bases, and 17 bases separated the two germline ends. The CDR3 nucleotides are TGTGCCACCAGCAGAGATCACGGCAGCCTCCCGAATGGCTACACCTTC. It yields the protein CATSRDHGSLPNGYTF.

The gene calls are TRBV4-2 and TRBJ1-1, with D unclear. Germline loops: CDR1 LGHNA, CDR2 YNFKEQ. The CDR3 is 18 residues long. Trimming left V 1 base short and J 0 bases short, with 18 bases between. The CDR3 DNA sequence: TGTGCCAGCAGCCAAGCTCCAGCAGGCCTCACTATGAACACTGAAGCTTTCTTT. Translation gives CASSQAPAGLTMNTEAFF.

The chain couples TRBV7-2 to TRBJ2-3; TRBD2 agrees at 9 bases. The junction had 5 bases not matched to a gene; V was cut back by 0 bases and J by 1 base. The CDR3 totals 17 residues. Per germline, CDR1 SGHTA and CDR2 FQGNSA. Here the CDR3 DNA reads TGTGCCAGCAGCTTAGCGTGGCCTAGCGGGGGCACAGATACGCAGTATTTT. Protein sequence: CASSLAWPSGGTDTQYF.

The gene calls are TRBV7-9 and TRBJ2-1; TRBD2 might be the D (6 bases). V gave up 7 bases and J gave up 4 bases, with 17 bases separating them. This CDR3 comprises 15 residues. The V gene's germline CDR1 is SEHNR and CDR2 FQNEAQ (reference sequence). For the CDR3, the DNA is TGTGCCAGCACCTCCACCGGGACTGGATACAATGAGCAGTTCTTC. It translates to CASTSTGTGYNEQFF. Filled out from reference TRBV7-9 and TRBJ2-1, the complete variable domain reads DTGVSQNPRHKITKRGQNVTFRCDPISEHNRLYWYRQTLGQGPEFLTYFQNEAQLEKSRLLSDRFSAERPKGSFSTLEIQRTEQGDSAMYLCASTSTGTGYNEQFFGPGTRLTVL.

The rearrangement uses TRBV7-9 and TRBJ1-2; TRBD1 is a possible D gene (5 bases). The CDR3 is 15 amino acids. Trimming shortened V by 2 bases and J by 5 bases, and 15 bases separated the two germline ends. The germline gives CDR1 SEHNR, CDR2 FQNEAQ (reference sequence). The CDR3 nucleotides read TGTGCCAGCAGCTTAAAATGGGAGAGGGGTTATGGCTACACCTTC. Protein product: CASSLKWERGYGYTF.

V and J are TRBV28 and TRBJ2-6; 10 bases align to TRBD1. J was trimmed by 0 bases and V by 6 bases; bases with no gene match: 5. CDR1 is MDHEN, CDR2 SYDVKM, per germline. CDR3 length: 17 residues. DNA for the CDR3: TGTGCCAGCAGCCCGGGACAGGGGTTCTCTGGGGCCAACGTCCTGACTTTC. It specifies CASSPGQGFSGANVLTF.

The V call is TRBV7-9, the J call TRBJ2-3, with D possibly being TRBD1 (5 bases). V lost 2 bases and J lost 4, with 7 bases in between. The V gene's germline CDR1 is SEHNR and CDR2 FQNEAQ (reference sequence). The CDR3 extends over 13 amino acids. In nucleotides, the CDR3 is TGTGCCAGCAGCTTAACAGGATCAGATACGCAGTATTTT. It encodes CASSLTGSDTQYF.

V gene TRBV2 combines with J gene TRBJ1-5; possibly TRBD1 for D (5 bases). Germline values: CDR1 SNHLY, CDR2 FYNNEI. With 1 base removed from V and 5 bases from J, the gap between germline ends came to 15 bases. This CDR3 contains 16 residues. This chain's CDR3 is CASSEGGRRFDQPQHF. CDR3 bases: TGTGCCAGCAGTGAAGGGGGCAGGAGGTTCGATCAGCCCCAGCATTTT.

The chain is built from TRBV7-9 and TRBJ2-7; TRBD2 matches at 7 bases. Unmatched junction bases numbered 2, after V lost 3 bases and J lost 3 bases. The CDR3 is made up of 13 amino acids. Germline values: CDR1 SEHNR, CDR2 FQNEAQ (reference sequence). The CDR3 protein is CASSFGGSYEQYF. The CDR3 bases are TGTGCCAGCAGCTTCGGCGGGAGCTACGAGCAGTACTTC.

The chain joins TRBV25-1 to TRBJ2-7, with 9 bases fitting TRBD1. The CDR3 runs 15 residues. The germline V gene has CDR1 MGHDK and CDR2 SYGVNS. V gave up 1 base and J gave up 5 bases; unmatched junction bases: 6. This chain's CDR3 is CASSESGTGSHEQYF. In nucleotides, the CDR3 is TGTGCCAGCAGTGAATCGGGGACAGGGTCCCACGAGCAGTACTTC.